This is a list of T cell receptor beta chains from one sample in a study of cytomegalovirus exposure and HLA in healthy donors. Profiled with immunoSEQ multiplex PCR; TCRdb holds only in-frame clones, not every one. The profile shows fewer than 150,000 clones, under 90% of them singletons. Sequences were obtained from PBMCs. The receptor source for this set is a female donor in good health and CMV-seropositive. Each CDR3 is given with its conserved first and last residue. The order of the fields is J gene, clone size, D gene, V gene, CDR3 protein, CDR3 DNA. A D gene is named only where the DNA matches it firmly. Clone sizes are given selectively: once, few, many, or a class where the clone is expanded.

TRBJ2-7,.,TRBD2,TRBV6-1,CASSGGSGDGRGYEQYF,TGTGCCAGCAGTGGGGGGAGCGGGGACGGAAGAGGCTACGAGCAGTACTTC
TRBJ1-1,once,TRBD1,TRBV6-6,CASSFTGTENTEAFF,TGTGCCAGCAGTTTTACCGGGACAGAGAACACTGAAGCTTTCTTT
TRBJ1-4,few,TRBD1,TRBV7-6,CASSLESGGGEKLFF,TGTGCCAGCAGCTTAGAATCAGGGGGCGGTGAAAAACTGTTTTTT
TRBJ2-3,.,TRBD2,TRBV7-9,CASMLAGGTDTQYF,TGTGCCAGCATGCTAGCGGGGGGCACAGATACGCAGTATTTT
TRBJ2-2,.,TRBD1,TRBV5-4,CASSSNRGVAGELFF,TGTGCCAGCAGCTCCAACAGGGGAGTCGCCGGGGAGCTGTTTTTT
TRBJ2-2,.,TRBD2,TRBV19,CASSLTGTSGGARNTGELFF,TGTGCCAGTAGTTTAACCGGGACTAGCGGGGGGGCGCGTAACACCGGGGAGCTGTTTTTT
TRBJ1-1,.,.,TRBV27,CASSLRGTGDTEAFF,TGTGCCAGCAGTCTCCGGGGGACGGGGGACACTGAAGCTTTCTTT
TRBJ1-5,.,.,TRBV6-1,CASSEGQGGQPQHF,TGTGCCAGCAGTGAGGGGCAGGGCGGACAGCCCCAGCATTTT
TRBJ2-5,.,.,TRBV2,CASSEGDITTKQYF,TGTGCCAGCAGTGAGGGAGACATAACTACGAAGCAGTACTTC
TRBJ1-5,.,TRBD1,TRBV6-1,CASSEWGTGVYSNQPQHF,TGTGCCAGCAGTGAATGGGGGACAGGGGTTTATAGCAATCAGCCCCAGCATTTT
TRBJ1-3,.,.,TRBV19,CASTDSSSGNTIYF,TGTGCCAGTACCGACAGTAGCTCTGGAAACACCATATATTTT
TRBJ1-6,.,.,TRBV10-3,CAIRGSYNSPLHF,TGTGCCATCCGGGGATCCTATAATTCACCCCTCCACTTT
TRBJ1-1,.,TRBD1,TRBV19,CASSEQGHTEAFF,TGTGCCAGTAGTGAACAGGGGCACACTGAAGCTTTCTTT
TRBJ1-5,.,TRBD1,TRBV11-3,CASSWWDSGNQPQHF,TGTGCCAGCAGCTGGTGGGACAGCGGCAATCAGCCCCAGCATTTT
TRBJ1-2,.,.,TRBV7-2,CASSLADSYYDYTF,TGTGCCAGCAGCTTAGCGGACAGCTACTATGACTACACCTTC
TRBJ2-3,.,.,TRBV15,CATSRDRSTQYF,TGTGCCACCAGTAGAGATCGGTCCACGCAGTATTTT
TRBJ2-4,.,TRBD2,TRBV2,CAGTSGAVIQYF,TGTGCCGGTACTAGCGGGGCCGTCATTCAGTACTTC
TRBJ2-7,.,TRBD1,TRBV5-1,CASSSRTGVDEQYF,TGCGCCAGCAGCTCGCGGACAGGGGTCGACGAGCAGTACTTC
TRBJ1-2,few,.,TRBV19,CASSIRDIDGYTF,TGTGCCAGTAGTATAAGGGACATCGATGGCTACACCTTC
TRBJ1-6,.,TRBD1,TRBV5-6,CASSSGTGDYNSPLHF,TGTGCCAGCAGCTCCGGGACAGGGGACTATAATTCACCCCTCCACTTT
TRBJ2-1,.,TRBD2,TRBV7-3,CASSPLAGGNNEQFF,TGTGCCAGCAGCCCGTTAGCGGGGGGGAACAATGAGCAGTTCTTC
TRBJ1-1,.,.,TRBV2,CASSGQAAGGAFF,TGTGCCAGCAGTGGACAGGCCGCCGGGGGGGCTTTCTTT